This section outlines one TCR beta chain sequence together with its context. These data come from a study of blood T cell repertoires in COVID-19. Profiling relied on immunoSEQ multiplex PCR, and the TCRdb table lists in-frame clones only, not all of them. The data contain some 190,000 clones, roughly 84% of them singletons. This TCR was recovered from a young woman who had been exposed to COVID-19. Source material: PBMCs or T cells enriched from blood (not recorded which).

The CDR3 bases are TGCGCCAGCCGTACCGAGAATACCCGCGAGCAGTTCTTC. It yields the protein CASRTENTREQFF. This sequence joins TRBV5-1 and TRBJ2-1; D is ambiguous. V lost 7 bases, J lost 10 bases, and 18 bases lay in between. The CDR3 is made up of 13 amino acids. The germline V gene encodes CDR1 SGHRS and CDR2 YFSETQ.